This T cell receptor beta chain was sequenced in a study of identifying expanded T cells in peripheral blood (dated by TCRdb to 2018 to 2020). Regarding the study in general: Separate aliquots of the same genomic DNA pool were sequenced to produce technical replicates, and four replicates were compared in pairs. Overall study results and their limits: The binomial model flagged approximately 1.3 differentially abundant clones between technical replicates but approximately 15 over around two weeks and 19 over around four weeks. Both the number of clones called differentially abundant and the false-positive rate were significantly reduced by the beta-binomial model across all healthy-donor time intervals. For all healthy donors, the variance in clone template counts between two-week samples rose significantly as total template count increased. The authors expected that over much longer intervals, such as months to years, biological variance in healthy repertoires might increase even further.

The immunoSEQ Assay, which uses bias-controlled multiplex PCR amplification of genomic DNA, was used to profile TCRbeta CDR3 regions. Under the source paper's analysis protocol: To quantify the absolute abundance of each unique TCRbeta CDR3 region, the sequences were collapsed and filtered. Differential abundance was tested with a binomial (Fisher-equivalent) model and with a beta-binomial model adding time-dependent variance fitted from healthy donors. Clones with fewer than 5 combined templates were excluded, and clones with Benjamini-Hochberg FDR below 0.01 were called differentially abundant. Beta-binomial variance was modeled as a function of total template count across the two samples using the form v = (b*log(k)+a)^2. TCRdb mirrors the immuneACCESS table, restricted to in-frame sequences. Some clones are absent from its copies; in checked studies, under half trace to an unresolved V gene, and the reason for the others is unknown. V, J and clone size are those of that table, while D and trimming were read from the DNA. In this sample the table shows approximately 85,000 clones, 88% of which occur a single time. The leading ten clones occupy around 20% of the sample.

Comments on this clone: No antigen is known for it. Per-nucleotide qualities are absent, and no much larger clonotype sits a single base away.

No immune events, such as infections, were documented for the healthy donors during the collection period. To calibrate time-dependent variance in a beta-binomial model of T-cell clone differential abundance, blood repertoires from healthy donors were used as a training cohort. The training cohort was composed of around ten healthy donors, 3 female and 7 male. The donors were between roughly 29 and 65 years old, with an average age of 43 years. Whole blood, obtained from a commercial supplier, was collected from each healthy donor at three time points spaced approximately two weeks apart. For immunosequencing, genomic DNA was extracted from whole blood that had not been sorted. CDR1 MGHDK and CDR2 SYGVNS are derived from the germline V gene. Reading from cysteine to phenylalanine, the CDR3 counts 15 amino acids. The DNA shown is the 45-base CDR3, in frame from base 1.

Sequencing input: blood. This sequence originates from a person aged 18 to 75 in good health. The chain is made from TRBV25-1 and TRBJ2-5, with TRBD1 tentatively as D gene (6 bases match). The closer fit of TRBJ2-7 to the DNA end suggests the J call may be wrong. CDR3 reads: CASSVSGEVGYEQYF. The DNA sequence is TGTGCCAGCAGTGTATCAGGGGAAGTAGGCTACGAGCAGTACTTC.